One and the same sample provided the 12 T cell receptor beta chains below, sequenced in a study of brain metastases from non-small cell lung cancer (dated by TCRdb to between 2018 and 2020). The library came from the immunoSEQ multiplex PCR assay. TCRdb re-hosts the immuneACCESS table, in-frame sequences only. Its copies lack some clones; in the studies checked, an unresolved V gene accounts for under half of them, and the cause for the rest is not known. This sample holds approximately 7,800 clones; approximately 86% were observed only once. The top ten clonotypes cover over 3.5% of the sample. The source material was primary lung tumor tissue. This specimen's cell subset or site label, interpreted: primary lung tumor paired with brain metastasis. These receptors all stem from a donor aged 40 or older with non-small cell lung cancer.

A note on this clone: The sample carries other DNA sequences with the same CDR3. The chain couples TRBV7-3 to TRBJ2-2, with 13 bases that match TRBD2. Germline CDR1 and CDR2: SGHTA and FQGTGA. CDR3 size: 18 residues. The ends lost 0 bases at V and 5 bases at J; junction bases unmatched: 6. The CDR3 sequence is CASSLTGLAGAGTGELFF. CDR3 DNA: TGTGCCAGCAGCTTAACAGGACTAGCGGGGGCAGGGACCGGGGAGCTGTTTTTT. The complete variable domain, with remaining parts taken from reference TRBV7-3 and TRBJ2-2, reads GAGVSQTPSNKVTEKGKYVELRCDPISGHTALYWYRQSLGQGPEFLIYFQGTGAADDSGLPNDRFFAVRPEGSVSTLKIQRTERGDSAVYLCASSLTGLAGAGTGELFFGEGSRLTVL.

This clone occurred once. For the CDR3, the DNA is TGTGCCAGCTCACCACCGGGCTCCTGGAGGGAGACCCAGTACTTC. Protein product: CASSPPGSWRETQYF. The chain is built from TRBV18 and TRBJ2-5, with D tentatively TRBD2 (5 bases). Trimming took 0 bases from V and 5 from J, leaving 13 bases between them. The CDR3 is 15 amino acids. CDR1 and CDR2 (germline): KGHSH, LQKENI.

The chain employs TRBV29-1 and TRBJ2-3, with D perhaps being TRBD1 or TRBD2 (5 bases each). The V end was cut by 4 bases, the J end by 8 bases, with 13 bases between. The length of the CDR3 is 12 residues. Germline lookup yields CDR1 SQVTM and CDR2 ANQGSEA. CDR3 region: CSVGDLSGTQYF. CDR3 DNA: TGCAGCGTTGGGGACCTAAGCGGTACGCAGTATTTT.

The J gene is TRBJ1-2, the V gene TRBV18, with no clear D. This CDR3 is 14 amino acids long. The germline V gene encodes CDR1 KGHSH and CDR2 LQKENI. Trimming pared 2 bases from V and 3 bases from J, leaving 10 bases between. CDR3 region: CASSPSSPDYGYTF. The CDR3, as DNA: TGTGCCAGCTCACCATCTAGCCCCGACTATGGCTACACCTTC.

The chain combines TRBV2 with TRBJ1-5; a possible D gene is TRBD1 (5 bases). Germline V gives CDR1 SNHLY, CDR2 FYNNEI. The CDR3 covers 13 residues. The V gene lost 4 bases and the J gene lost 7 bases, with 11 bases spanning the gap. The CDR3 spells CASSVGRDQPQHF. The CDR3 DNA follows: TGTGCCAGCAGTGTGGGGCGGGACCAGCCCCAGCATTTT.

The chain uses TRBV7-2 and TRBJ2-7, with D perhaps matching TRBD2 (5 bases). The CDR3 covers 13 residues. Trimming cost V 1 base and J 5 bases, with 9 bases left between them. Germline V CDR1 and CDR2: SGHTA, FQGNSA. The CDR3: CASSLVKRDEQYF. The CDR3 coding sequence is TGTGCCAGCAGCTTAGTGAAGAGGGACGAGCAGTACTTC.

The chain combines TRBV6-6 with TRBJ2-6; no definite D call. V was pared by 8 bases and J by 0 bases, with 8 bases between. This CDR3 has 14 amino acids. CDR1 is MNHNY and CDR2 is SVGAGI in the germline V gene (reference sequence). The DNA for the CDR3 is TGTGCCAGCGGTGTTTACTCTGGGGCCAACGTCCTGACTTTC. Protein product: CASGVYSGANVLTF.

The chain uses TRBV7-9 and TRBJ1-2; no clear D. V lost 0 bases to trimming and J lost 0 bases, with 5 bases between them. CDR1 and CDR2 (germline): SEHNR, FQNEAQ (reference sequence). The CDR3 has 14 residues. CDR3: CASSLAATNYGYTF. For the CDR3, the DNA is TGTGCCAGCAGCTTAGCGGCAACTAACTATGGCTACACCTTC.

In the case of this clone: The junction shows a germline mismatch at one end, possibly a read error. Other DNA sequences in this sample translate to the same CDR3. The chain employs TRBV9 and TRBJ2-3; 13 bases fit TRBD2. Germline V lookup: CDR1 SGDLS, CDR2 YYNGEE. The CDR3 is made up of 17 amino acids. CDR3: CASSPRTSGGFTDTQYF. The CDR3 DNA is TGTGCCAGCAGCCCCCGGACTAGCGGGGGATTCACAGATACGCAATATTTT.

This clone showed up just once. The V call is TRBV15, the J call TRBJ1-4; 9 positions agree with TRBD1. Germline CDR1 is LNHNV and CDR2 is YYDKDF (reference sequence). The trim removed 2 bases at V and 7 bases at J, leaving 11 bases unmatched. The CDR3 is 17 residues long. The CDR3 nucleotides are TGTGCCACCAGCAGAAGGAACAGGGGGCCTATGACTGAAAAACTGTTTTTT. Its protein product is CATSRRNRGPMTEKLFF.

This clone was counted a few times. The rearrangement uses TRBV5-1 and TRBJ1-5, with D hard to call. This CDR3 is 15 amino acids long. V gave up 4 bases and J gave up 1 base, with 12 bases separating them. The V gene's germline CDR1 is SGHRS and CDR2 YFSETQ. The CDR3 DNA sequence: TGCGCCAGCAGCCTGGGAGGTACAAGCAATCAGCCCCAGCATTTT. Its translation: CASSLGGTSNQPQHF.

This clone was counted a single time. This chain uses TRBV7-3 with TRBJ2-3; the D is unclear. Germline V lookup: CDR1 SGHTA, CDR2 FQGTGA. The length of the CDR3 is 14 residues. Trimming cost V 8 bases and J 3 bases, with 15 bases left between them. Here the CDR3 reads CASGPGPETDTQYF. The CDR3 nucleotides are TGTGCCAGCGGCCCCGGGCCAGAGACAGATACGCAGTATTTT.